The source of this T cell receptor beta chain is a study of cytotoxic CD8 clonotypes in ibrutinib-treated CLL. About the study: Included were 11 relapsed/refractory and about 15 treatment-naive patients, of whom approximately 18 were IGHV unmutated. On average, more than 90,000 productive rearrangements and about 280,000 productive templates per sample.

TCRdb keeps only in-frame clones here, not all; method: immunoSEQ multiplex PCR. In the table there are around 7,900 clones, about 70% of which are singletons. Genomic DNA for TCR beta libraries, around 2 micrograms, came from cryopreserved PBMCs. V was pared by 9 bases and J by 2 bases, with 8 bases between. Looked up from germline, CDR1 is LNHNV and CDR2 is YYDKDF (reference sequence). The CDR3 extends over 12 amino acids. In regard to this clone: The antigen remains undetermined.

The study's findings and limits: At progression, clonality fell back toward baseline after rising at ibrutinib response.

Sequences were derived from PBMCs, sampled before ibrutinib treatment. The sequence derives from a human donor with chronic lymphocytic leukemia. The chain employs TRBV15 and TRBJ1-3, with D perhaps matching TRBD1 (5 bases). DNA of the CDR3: TGTGCCACTACAGGTCCTGGAAACACCATATATTTT. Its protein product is CATTGPGNTIYF.